The 15 T cell receptor beta chains below all came from one sample that was sequenced in a study of radiotherapy plus CTLA-4 blockade in lung cancer. Profiled with immunoSEQ multiplex PCR; TCRdb holds only in-frame clones, not every one. The table records 90,000 to 100,000 clones, about 70% of them present only once. The material was peripheral blood, obtained from a patient treated with radiotherapy plus ipilimumab. These receptors all come from a human donor with non-small cell lung cancer who had a partial response to radiotherapy plus ipilimumab. Some clones in this sample may be carry-over from other donors' samples.

This chain connects TRBV18 to TRBJ2-7; 8 bases align to TRBD1. The CDR3 totals 16 residues. Germline V gives CDR1 KGHSH, CDR2 LQKENI. With V trimmed by 0 bases and J by 1 base, 5 bases remained unmatched. The CDR3 sequence is CASSPPLGQGSYEQYF. The DNA of the CDR3 is TGTGCCAGCTCACCACCGCTAGGACAGGGTTCCTACGAGCAGTACTTC.

V usage is TRBV5-1 and J usage is TRBJ1-1; 7 bases fit TRBD1. CDR1 and CDR2 (germline): SGHRS, YFSETQ. CDR3 length: 14 residues. The V gene end was trimmed by 0 bases and the J gene end by 3 bases; junction bases not matched to a gene: 2. The CDR3 spells CASSLAGQHTEAFF. CDR3 nucleotides: TGCGCCAGCAGCTTGGCGGGACAGCACACTGAAGCTTTCTTT.

The chain joins TRBV7-8 to TRBJ1-2; weak D call: TRBD1 (5 bases). Trimming removed 1 base from V and 4 bases from J, with 7 bases in between. The CDR3 spans 13 residues. The V gene's germline CDR1 is SGHVS and CDR2 FQNEAQ. The CDR3 DNA is TGTGCCAGCAGCTTAGGGGGCACCTATGGCTACACCTTC. Amino acids: CASSLGGTYGYTF.

This rearrangement joins TRBV6-1 to TRBJ2-4, with TRBD2 as a possible D gene (5 bases). CDR3 length: 13 residues. CDR1 is MNHNS and CDR2 is SASEGT in the germline V gene. Trimming stripped 8 bases from V and 7 bases from J, with 15 bases between. DNA of the CDR3: TGTGCCAGCGGGGATTCTTCGGGGAACATTCAGTACTTC. This sequence encodes CASGDSSGNIQYF.

This clone was observed once. The J gene is TRBJ1-1, the V gene TRBV29-1, with 7 bases matching TRBD1. This CDR3 is built from 13 residues. CDR1 is SQVTM, CDR2 ANQGSEA, per germline. After removal of 2 bases from V and 5 bases from J, the junction contained 5 bases not matched to a gene. CDR3 in amino acids: CSVERSGGTEAFF. CDR3 bases: TGCAGCGTTGAAAGGTCAGGGGGTACTGAAGCTTTCTTT. Complete variable domain (other parts from reference TRBV29-1 and TRBJ1-1): SAVISQKPSRDICQRGTSLTIQCQVDSQVTMMFWYRQQPGQSLTLIATANQGSEATYESGFVIDKFPISRPNLTFSTLTVSNMSPEDSSIYLCSVERSGGTEAFFGQGTRLTVV.

In its sample, this clone ranks as medium-sized. The chain uses TRBV5-6 and TRBJ1-6; D is unresolved. Germline V CDR1 and CDR2: SGHDT, YYEEEE. V lost 7 bases to trimming and J lost 9 bases, with 14 bases between them. This CDR3 region has 13 residues. CDR3 residues: CASVGHGSSPLHF. The CDR3 DNA reads as TGTGCCAGCGTGGGCCATGGGTCTTCACCCCTCCACTTT.

The chain has TRBV5-1 and TRBJ2-3; D unclear. The germline V gene encodes CDR1 SGHRS and CDR2 YFSETQ. The CDR3 contains 12 residues. Trimming removed 4 bases from V and 6 bases from J, with 9 bases in between. CDR3 nucleotide sequence: TGCGCCAGCAGCACGACGGGTGATACGCAGTATTTT. Protein product: CASSTTGDTQYF.

The chain carries TRBV6-1 and TRBJ1-2, with D hard to call. Trimming removed 4 bases at V and 0 bases at J, with 15 bases between. Germline CDR1 MNHNS, CDR2 SASEGT. The CDR3 has 16 amino acids. The CDR3 region has the DNA TGTGCCAGCAGTGCTTGGGATCCCGGGGCTAACTATGGCTACACCTTC. This codes for CASSAWDPGANYGYTF.

V and J are TRBV28 and TRBJ2-1; 8 bases match TRBD2. The CDR3 has 14 amino acids. J gave up 5 bases and V 6 bases, and 6 bases lay outside the gene matches. Looked up from germline, CDR1 is MDHEN and CDR2 is SYDVKM. CDR3 DNA sequence: TGTGCCAGCAGCACGGGGGGGCCGAACAATGAGCAGTTCTTC. Protein: CASSTGGPNNEQFF.

A remark on this clone: This CDR3 is also generated by other DNA sequences in the sample. The V call is TRBV19, the J call TRBJ2-7; the D gene is possibly TRBD2 (6 bases). In germline, CDR1 is LNHDA, CDR2 SQIVND (reference sequence). V lost 1 base and J lost 7, with 20 bases in between. This CDR3 has 16 amino acids. This CDR3 reads CASSIGRAGVLSEQYF. The CDR3 coding sequence is TGTGCCAGTAGTATAGGGAGGGCTGGTGTCCTTTCGGAGCAGTACTTC.

Only one count was recorded for this clone. The chain carries TRBV11-2 and TRBJ2-6, with a weak D call TRBD1 (6 bases). This CDR3 spans 15 amino acids. Trimming stripped 6 bases from V and 0 bases from J, with 9 bases between. The germline CDR1 and CDR2 sequences are SGHAT and FQNNGV. The CDR3 reads CASSLQGSGANVLTF. The CDR3 region has the DNA TGTGCCAGCAGTCTACAGGGCTCTGGGGCCAACGTCCTGACTTTC.

This clone has only one observation. The chain joins TRBV14 to TRBJ2-2; TRBD1 matches at 8 bases. Per germline, CDR1 SGHDN and CDR2 FVKESK. CDR3 length: 18 residues. V shed 0 bases, J shed 0 bases, and the junction held 6 bases outside the gene matches. The CDR3 DNA is TGTGCCAGCAGCCAAGAGTGGACAGGGTTGACGAACACCGGGGAGCTGTTTTTT. Translation: CASSQEWTGLTNTGELFF.

The V gene is TRBV11-1, the J gene TRBJ2-5, with D perhaps TRBD1 (6 bases). V was cut by 3 bases and J by 1 base, with 15 bases left in between. In germline, CDR1 is SGHAT, CDR2 FQDESV (reference sequence). CDR3 length: 16 residues. The CDR3 here is CASSLGAGRIQETQYF. As DNA, the CDR3 is TGTGCCAGCAGCTTGGGGGCCGGTCGGATCCAAGAGACCCAGTACTTC. Full variable domain (remainder filled in from reference TRBV11-1 and TRBJ2-5): EAEVAQSPRYKITEKSQAVAFWCDPISGHATLYWYRQILGQGPELLVQFQDESVVDDSQLPKDRFSAERLKGVDSTLKIQPAELGDSAMYLCASSLGAGRIQETQYFGPGTRLLVL.

The genes are TRBV2 and TRBJ1-1; 8 positions match TRBD1. The ends lost 11 bases at V and 3 bases at J; junction bases unmatched: 8. The V gene's germline CDR1 is SNHLY and CDR2 FYNNEI. The CDR3 is 13 residues long. The CDR3 spells CAGWTGWDTEAFF. The CDR3, as DNA: TGTGCCGGCTGGACAGGGTGGGACACTGAAGCTTTCTTT.

This clone was recorded only once. The V gene is TRBV30, the J gene TRBJ2-5, with 7 nucleotides matching TRBD1. V trimming: 5 bases; J trimming: 5 bases; junction bases outside the gene matches: 8. The V gene's germline CDR1 is GTSNPN and CDR2 SVGIG (reference sequence). The length of the CDR3 is 13 residues. The CDR3 is CAWHRGDVETQYF. As DNA, the CDR3 is TGTGCCTGGCACAGGGGAGATGTGGAGACCCAGTACTTC.